The text below deals with one TCR beta chain. This specimen comes from a study of T-cell memory formation after mild COVID-19. Study in general: TCR clusters were mostly confined to one donor each.

V was trimmed by 5 bases and J by 4 bases, leaving 18 bases between them. From germline, CDR1 is SQVTM and CDR2 ANQGSEA. The CDR3 contains 15 residues. Via MiXCR, TCRdb re-called the 5' RACE reads, giving one row per CDR3 protein. The sample holds around 250,000 distinct CDR3 sequences, approximately 15% seen once. The chain joins TRBV29-1 to TRBJ2-1; a possible D gene is TRBD1 (6 bases). This receptor was taken from a young man who had mild COVID-19 (a few samples of this study predate the infection). Cell type and time point are not known. Specimen: PBMCs or a T cell subset sorted from them (not recorded which). CDR3 nucleotide sequence: TGCAGCGTTAGGACAGCCCCGATCGAATACAATGAGCAGTTCTTC. This sequence encodes CSVRTAPIEYNEQFF.